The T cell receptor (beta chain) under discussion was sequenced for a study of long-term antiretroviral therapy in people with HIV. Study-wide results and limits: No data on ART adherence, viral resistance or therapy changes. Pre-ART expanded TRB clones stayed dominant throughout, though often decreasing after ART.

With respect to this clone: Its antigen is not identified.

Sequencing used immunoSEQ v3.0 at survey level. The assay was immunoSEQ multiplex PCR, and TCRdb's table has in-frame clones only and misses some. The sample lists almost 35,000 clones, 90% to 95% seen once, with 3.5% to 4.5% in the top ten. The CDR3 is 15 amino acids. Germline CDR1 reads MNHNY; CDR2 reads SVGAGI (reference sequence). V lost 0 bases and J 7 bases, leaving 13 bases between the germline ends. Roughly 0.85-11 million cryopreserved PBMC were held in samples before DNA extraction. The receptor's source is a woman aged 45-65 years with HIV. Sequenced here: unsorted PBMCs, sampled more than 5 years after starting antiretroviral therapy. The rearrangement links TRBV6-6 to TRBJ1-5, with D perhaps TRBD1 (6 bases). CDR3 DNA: TGTGCCAGCAGTTACTCTCCGGGGGCGCGGCAGCCCCAGCATTTT. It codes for CASSYSPGARQPQHF.